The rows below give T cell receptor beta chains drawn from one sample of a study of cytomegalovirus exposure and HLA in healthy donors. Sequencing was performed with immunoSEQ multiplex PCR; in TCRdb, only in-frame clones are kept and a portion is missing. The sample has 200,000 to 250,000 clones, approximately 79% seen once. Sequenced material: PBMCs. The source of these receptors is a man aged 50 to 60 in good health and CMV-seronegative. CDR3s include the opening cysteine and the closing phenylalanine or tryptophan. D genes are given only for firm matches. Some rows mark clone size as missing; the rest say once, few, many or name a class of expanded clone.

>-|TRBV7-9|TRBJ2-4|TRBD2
CASSPPSTSALAKNIQYF
TGTGCCAGCAGCCCCCCATCGACTAGCGCCCTAGCCAAAAACATTCAGTACTTC
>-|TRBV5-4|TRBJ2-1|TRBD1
CASRLGQSSYNEQFF
TGTGCCAGCAGATTGGGACAGAGCTCCTACAATGAGCAGTTCTTC
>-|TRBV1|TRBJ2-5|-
CTSSQEAGGTGKETQYF
TGCACCAGCAGCCAAGAGGCCGGCGGGACAGGCAAAGAGACCCAGTACTTC
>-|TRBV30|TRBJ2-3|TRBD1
CAWSRTGGSDTQYF
TGTGCCTGGAGCCGCACAGGGGGCTCAGATACGCAGTATTTT
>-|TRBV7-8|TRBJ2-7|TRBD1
CASSPLGTGGYEQYF
TGTGCCAGCAGCCCGCTTGGGACAGGGGGCTACGAGCAGTACTTC
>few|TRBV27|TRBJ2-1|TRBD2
CASKRTSVLPPYNEQFF
TGTGCCAGCAAGAGGACTAGCGTATTGCCCCCCTACAATGAGCAGTTCTTC
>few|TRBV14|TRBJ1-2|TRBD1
CASSQQGQGARSYGYTF
TGTGCCAGCAGCCAACAGGGACAGGGGGCCAGGAGCTATGGCTACACCTTC
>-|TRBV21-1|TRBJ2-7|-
CASSVNKGTGCYEQYF
TGTGCCAGCAGCGTTAATAAAGGGACAGGGTGTTACGAGCAGTACTTC
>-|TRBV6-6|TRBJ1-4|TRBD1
CASRARDRVVEKLFF
TGTGCCAGCAGAGCGCGGGACAGGGTAGTTGAAAAACTGTTTTTT
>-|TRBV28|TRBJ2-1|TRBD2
CASSYLGGRSYNEQFF
TGTGCCAGCAGCTACCTGGGCGGGAGGTCCTACAATGAGCAGTTCTTC
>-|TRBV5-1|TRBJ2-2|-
CASSLEGARDTGELFF
TGCGCCAGCAGCTTGGAAGGGGCGCGTGACACCGGGGAGCTGTTTTTT
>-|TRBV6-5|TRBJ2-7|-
CASRLAESSYEQYF
TGTGCCAGCAGGTTAGCGGAGAGCTCCTACGAGCAGTACTTC
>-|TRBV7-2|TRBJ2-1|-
CASSFINEQFF
TGTGCCAGCAGCTTCATCAATGAGCAGTTCTTC
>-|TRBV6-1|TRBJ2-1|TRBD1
CASKHGDSNNEQFF
TGTGCCAGCAAGCATGGGGACAGCAACAATGAGCAGTTCTTC
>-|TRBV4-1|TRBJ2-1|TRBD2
CASSPGLAGNNEQFF
TGCGCCAGCAGCCCGGGACTAGCGGGTAACAATGAGCAGTTCTTC
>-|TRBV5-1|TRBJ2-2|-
CASHEGKVGELFF
TGCGCCAGTCACGAGGGAAAGGTCGGGGAGCTGTTTTTT
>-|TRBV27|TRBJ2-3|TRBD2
CASSLGWISGSGTDTQYF
TGTGCCAGCAGTTTGGGCTGGATTAGCGGGAGTGGAACAGATACGCAGTATTTT
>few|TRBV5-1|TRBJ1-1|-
CASSLSGAEAFF
TGCGCCAGCAGCTTGTCAGGGGCCGAAGCTTTCTTT
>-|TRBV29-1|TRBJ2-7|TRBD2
CSVGTSGRAYEQYF
TGCAGCGTCGGGACTAGCGGGAGGGCCTACGAGCAGTACTTC
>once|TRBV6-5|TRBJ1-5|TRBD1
CASSDRGSGQPQHF
TGTGCCAGCAGTGACAGGGGTTCGGGTCAGCCCCAGCATTTT
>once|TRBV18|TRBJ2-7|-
CASSGLTGGEQYF
TGTGCCAGCTCCGGCCTGACAGGTGGGGAGCAGTACTTC
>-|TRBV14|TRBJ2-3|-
CASSQAQITDTQYF
TGTGCCAGCAGCCAAGCACAGATCACAGATACGCAGTATTTT
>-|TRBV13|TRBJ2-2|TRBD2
CASSTFSRSGRYTGELFF
TGTGCCAGCAGCACCTTCTCCCGTAGCGGGAGGTACACCGGGGAGCTGTTTTTT
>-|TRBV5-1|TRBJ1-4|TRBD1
CASSLQGQGANEKLFF
TGCGCCAGCAGCCTGCAAGGACAGGGAGCTAATGAAAAACTGTTTTTT
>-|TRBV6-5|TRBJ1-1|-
CASRKGIGTEAFF
TGTGCCAGCAGGAAGGGGATCGGCACTGAAGCTTTCTTT
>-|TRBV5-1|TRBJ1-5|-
CASSLAGGNQPQHF
TGCGCCAGCAGCTTGGCCGGGGGGAATCAGCCCCAGCATTTT
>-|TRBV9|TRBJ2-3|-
CASSVATLEADTQYF
TGTGCCAGCAGCGTAGCTACGCTAGAAGCAGATACGCAGTATTTT
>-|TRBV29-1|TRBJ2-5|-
CSALGVGETQYF
TGCAGCGCACTAGGCGTGGGGGAGACCCAGTACTTC
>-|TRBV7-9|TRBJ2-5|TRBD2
CASSLVVASGRAETQYF
TGTGCCAGCAGCTTAGTCGTCGCGAGCGGGAGGGCGGAGACCCAGTACTTC
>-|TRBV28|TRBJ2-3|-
CASSLANGAQGTQYF
TGTGCCAGCAGTTTGGCGAACGGAGCCCAGGGTACGCAGTATTTT
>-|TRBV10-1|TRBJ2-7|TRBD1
CASSEAPGQGYEQYF
TGCGCCAGCAGTGAGGCCCCGGGACAGGGCTACGAGCAGTACTTC
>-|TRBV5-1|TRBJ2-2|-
CASSLTGPGELFF
TGCGCCAGCAGCTTGACAGGGCCCGGGGAGCTGTTTTTT
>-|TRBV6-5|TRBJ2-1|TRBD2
CATLATSRDNEQFF
TGTGCCACCCTGGCGACTAGCAGAGACAATGAGCAGTTCTTC
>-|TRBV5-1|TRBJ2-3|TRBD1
CASSLGDRNTDTQYF
TGCGCCAGCAGCTTGGGGGACAGGAACACAGATACGCAGTATTTT
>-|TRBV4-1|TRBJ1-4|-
CASSQPGEEARRF
TGCGCCAGCAGCCAGCCGGGCGAGGAGGCACGGCGTTTC
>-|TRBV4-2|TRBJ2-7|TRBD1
CASSQAAGPQGAYEQYF
TGTGCCAGCAGCCAAGCCGCCGGGCCCCAGGGGGCCTACGAGCAGTACTTC
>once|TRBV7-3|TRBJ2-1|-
CASSLTLPYNEQFF
TGTGCCAGCAGCTTAACCCTCCCCTACAATGAGCAGTTCTTC
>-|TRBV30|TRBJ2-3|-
CAWSVSGDTQYF
TGTGCCTGGAGTGTAAGCGGAGATACGCAGTATTTT
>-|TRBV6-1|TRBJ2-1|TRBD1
CASRRDRVDEQFF
TGTGCCAGCCGGAGGGACAGGGTGGACGAGCAGTTCTTC
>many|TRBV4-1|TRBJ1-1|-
CASSPIGREMATEAFF
TGCGCCAGCAGCCCAATCGGACGGGAAATGGCCACTGAAGCTTTCTTT
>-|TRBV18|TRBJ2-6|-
CASSPDRFSGANVLTF
TGTGCCAGCTCACCCGACAGATTCTCTGGGGCCAACGTCCTGACTTTC
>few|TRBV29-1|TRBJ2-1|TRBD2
CSVDGLAGDRSYNEQFF
TGCAGCGTGGACGGACTAGCGGGAGACCGCTCCTACAATGAGCAGTTCTTC